This TCR beta chain derives from a study of T cell responses to AZD1222 COVID-19 vaccine. Study-wide points: At study baseline, merely six AZD1222 recipients were seropositive. There were mostly white British donors and more females than males, and clonal diversity was possibly underestimated.

About this clone: Its cognate antigen is unknown.

The method was immunoSEQ multiplex PCR; TCRdb's version includes in-frame clones alone and lacks a portion of them. The sample carries some 81,000 clones, around 90% recorded once. V lost 3 bases to trimming and J lost 6 bases; unmatched junction nucleotides: 7. In germline, CDR1 is LNHNV, CDR2 YYDKDF (reference sequence). This CDR3 region has 14 residues. The sequencing used peripheral blood, collected 28 days after the second AZD1222 dose. The gene calls are TRBV15 and TRBJ1-2; 7 positions agree with TRBD1. This clonotype was obtained from an adult who received the AZD1222 COVID-19 vaccine. DNA of the CDR3: TGTGCCACCAGCAGGAACAGGGGTAGCGATGGCTACACCTTC. Translated, it gives CATSRNRGSDGYTF.